A selection of T cell receptor beta chains follows, all from one sample in a study of shared clonotypes between healthy human individuals. Some clones are missing from TCRdb's copy, which holds only in-frame ones; the method was immunoSEQ multiplex PCR. The sample holds fewer than 850,000 clones; 90% to 97% are singletons and the top ten take roughly 0.23%. Sequences were obtained from naive CD8+ T cells sorted from blood. The receptors shown here come from a man aged 25 to 40 in good health. Each CDR3 is given with its conserved first and last residue. Fields, in order: D gene, J gene, clone size, V gene, CDR3 DNA, CDR3 protein. The D gene is left open where the match is weak. Only some rows state a clone size, as once, few, many or a class for expanded clones.

D gene: NA; J gene: TRBJ2-6; clone size: NA; V gene: TRBV7-9; CDR3 DNA: TGTGCCAGCAGCTTAGTCGCTGGGGCCAACGTCCTGACTTTC; CDR3 protein: CASSLVAGANVLTF
D gene: NA; J gene: TRBJ2-7; clone size: NA; V gene: TRBV7-9; CDR3 DNA: TGTGCCAGCAGCAAATTGGCCGAGCAGTACTTC; CDR3 protein: CASSKLAEQYF
D gene: NA; J gene: TRBJ2-3; clone size: NA; V gene: TRBV4-1; CDR3 DNA: TGCGCCAGCAGCCAAGGGCCGTTGGAGCAGTATTTT; CDR3 protein: CASSQGPLEQYF
D gene: NA; J gene: TRBJ2-3; clone size: NA; V gene: TRBV5-1; CDR3 DNA: TGCGCCAGCAGCTTGGTGGGACTCTTTCGCGATACGCAGTATTTT; CDR3 protein: CASSLVGLFRDTQYF
D gene: NA; J gene: TRBJ2-6; clone size: NA; V gene: TRBV27; CDR3 DNA: TGTGCCAGCAGAACTGGGGCCAACGTCCTGACTTTC; CDR3 protein: CASRTGANVLTF
D gene: NA; J gene: TRBJ2-1; clone size: NA; V gene: TRBV7-9; CDR3 DNA: TGTGCCAGCAGCTTATCGGGTGAGGAGACCCTAATGGGTGAGCAGTTCTTC; CDR3 protein: CASSLSGEETLMGEQFF
D gene: NA; J gene: TRBJ2-7; clone size: NA; V gene: TRBV2; CDR3 DNA: TGTGCCAGCAGTCCTTTCTCCTACGAGCAGTACTTC; CDR3 protein: CASSPFSYEQYF
D gene: NA; J gene: TRBJ2-1; clone size: NA; V gene: TRBV6-6; CDR3 DNA: TGTGCCAGCAGACCCCGACTTGCAGTCGAGCAGTTCTTC; CDR3 protein: CASRPRLAVEQFF
D gene: NA; J gene: TRBJ2-7; clone size: once; V gene: TRBV18; CDR3 DNA: TGTGCCAGCTCACCAGGGATCGGACTTACCTACGAGCAGTACTTC; CDR3 protein: CASSPGIGLTYEQYF
D gene: NA; J gene: TRBJ1-1; clone size: NA; V gene: TRBV7-8; CDR3 DNA: TGTGCCAGCAGCTTAGCGTTTGGGGAACAGGGAAACACTGAAGCTTTCTTT; CDR3 protein: CASSLAFGEQGNTEAFF
D gene: NA; J gene: TRBJ2-7; clone size: NA; V gene: TRBV27; CDR3 DNA: TGTGCCAGCAGTTTCGGGCTGCCCTACGAGCAGTACTTC; CDR3 protein: CASSFGLPYEQYF
D gene: NA; J gene: TRBJ2-7; clone size: NA; V gene: TRBV6-5; CDR3 DNA: TGTGCCAGCAGTTACTCGATGGGTGTAATAGGCTACGAGCAGTACTTC; CDR3 protein: CASSYSMGVIGYEQYF
D gene: NA; J gene: TRBJ2-1; clone size: once; V gene: TRBV2; CDR3 DNA: TGTGCCAGCATATGGGGGCTACTGAACTACAATGAGCAGTTCTTC; CDR3 protein: CASIWGLLNYNEQFF
D gene: TRBD1; J gene: TRBJ1-1; clone size: NA; V gene: TRBV29-1; CDR3 DNA: TGCAGCGTTGGAGAGGACAGGGTGACTGAAGCTTTCTTT; CDR3 protein: CSVGEDRVTEAFF
D gene: NA; J gene: TRBJ2-3; clone size: NA; V gene: TRBV27; CDR3 DNA: TGTGCCAGCAGTTTTGGCCTGGGGGATACGCAGTATTTT; CDR3 protein: CASSFGLGDTQYF
D gene: NA; J gene: TRBJ2-7; clone size: NA; V gene: TRBV11-2; CDR3 DNA: TGTGCCAGCAGCTTAGTCCCCGGGGCCGACACAGAGCAGTACTTC; CDR3 protein: CASSLVPGADTEQYF
D gene: NA; J gene: TRBJ2-7; clone size: NA; V gene: TRBV11-2; CDR3 DNA: TGTGCCAGCAGCTTAGGTTCCGGGAGTCTAGATCCGGGTCGATACGAGCAGTACTTC; CDR3 protein: CASSLGSGSLDPGRYEQYF
D gene: TRBD1; J gene: TRBJ2-2; clone size: NA; V gene: TRBV7-6; CDR3 DNA: TGTGCCAGCAGCTACACAGGGGCCGGGGAGCTGTTTTTT; CDR3 protein: CASSYTGAGELFF
D gene: NA; J gene: TRBJ2-7; clone size: NA; V gene: TRBV4-1; CDR3 DNA: TGCGCCAGCAGCCGTCAACCGGGGGAGCAGTACTTC; CDR3 protein: CASSRQPGEQYF
D gene: NA; J gene: TRBJ2-1; clone size: NA; V gene: TRBV27; CDR3 DNA: TGTGCCAGCAGTTTATGGGCGGGAAGGCCAGGCAATGAGCAGTTCTTC; CDR3 protein: CASSLWAGRPGNEQFF
D gene: TRBD1; J gene: TRBJ1-2; clone size: NA; V gene: TRBV9; CDR3 DNA: TGTGCCAGCAGCGTAGAGGGACAGGCCCTCTATGGCTACACCTTC; CDR3 protein: CASSVEGQALYGYTF
D gene: TRBD2; J gene: TRBJ2-7; clone size: NA; V gene: TRBV7-6; CDR3 DNA: TGTGCCAGCAGCTCAGCCGGGAGGGGGTCCGAGCAGTACTTC; CDR3 protein: CASSSAGRGSEQYF
D gene: NA; J gene: TRBJ2-7; clone size: NA; V gene: TRBV2; CDR3 DNA: TGTGCCAGCCTAGCTCGGGGCGTTGGCTCCTACGAGCAGTACTTC; CDR3 protein: CASLARGVGSYEQYF
D gene: NA; J gene: TRBJ2-1; clone size: NA; V gene: TRBV5-8; CDR3 DNA: TGTGCCAGCAGTGACCATGAGCAGTTCTTC; CDR3 protein: CASSDHEQFF
D gene: TRBD2; J gene: TRBJ2-3; clone size: NA; V gene: TRBV4-3; CDR3 DNA: TGCGCCAGCAGCCAAGAGCGGGGGATTTACACAGATACGCAGTATTTT; CDR3 protein: CASSQERGIYTDTQYF
D gene: TRBD1; J gene: TRBJ2-2; clone size: NA; V gene: TRBV6-5; CDR3 DNA: TGTGCCAGCAGTTCAGGGACAGGGGCAACCGGGGAGCTGTTTTTT; CDR3 protein: CASSSGTGATGELFF
D gene: NA; J gene: TRBJ2-1; clone size: NA; V gene: TRBV15; CDR3 DNA: TGTGCCACCAGCAGAGAACTAGGGTTCTACAATGAGCAGTTCTTC; CDR3 protein: CATSRELGFYNEQFF
D gene: NA; J gene: TRBJ2-2; clone size: NA; V gene: TRBV2; CDR3 DNA: TGTGCCAGCGTCCGGCCCCCCATTGGGGAGCTGTTTTTT; CDR3 protein: CASVRPPIGELFF
D gene: NA; J gene: TRBJ2-7; clone size: NA; V gene: TRBV28; CDR3 DNA: TGTGCCAGCAGCAGGGAGGGGGACAGTATCTACGAGCAGTACTTC; CDR3 protein: CASSREGDSIYEQYF
D gene: NA; J gene: TRBJ2-7; clone size: NA; V gene: TRBV23-1; CDR3 DNA: TGCGCCAGCAGTCAATCGGTGGGGAGCTCCTACGAGCAGTACTTC; CDR3 protein: CASSQSVGSSYEQYF
D gene: TRBD2; J gene: TRBJ2-1; clone size: NA; V gene: TRBV11-2; CDR3 DNA: TGTGCCAGCAGCTTCAGTAGGGGAACTAGCGTCGATGAGCAGTTCTTC; CDR3 protein: CASSFSRGTSVDEQFF
D gene: NA; J gene: TRBJ2-7; clone size: NA; V gene: TRBV7-9; CDR3 DNA: TGTGCCAGCAGCCTAACTAACGAGCAGTACTTC; CDR3 protein: CASSLTNEQYF
D gene: NA; J gene: TRBJ1-1; clone size: NA; V gene: TRBV19; CDR3 DNA: TGTGCCAGTAGTATAGCCCCATGGGAAGCTTTCTTT; CDR3 protein: CASSIAPWEAFF
D gene: TRBD1; J gene: TRBJ1-4; clone size: NA; V gene: TRBV27; CDR3 DNA: TGTGCCAGCAGCCGGGACAGTCGAAATGAAAAACTGTTTTTT; CDR3 protein: CASSRDSRNEKLFF
D gene: NA; J gene: TRBJ2-5; clone size: NA; V gene: TRBV7-6; CDR3 DNA: TGTGCCAGCAGCCCAATTGGGGCCCCTCAAGAGACCCAGTACTTC; CDR3 protein: CASSPIGAPQETQYF
D gene: TRBD1; J gene: TRBJ2-1; clone size: NA; V gene: TRBV28; CDR3 DNA: TGTGCCAGCAGATACGGGACAGAAAGCTCCTACAATGAGCAGTTCTTC; CDR3 protein: CASRYGTESSYNEQFF
D gene: NA; J gene: TRBJ1-2; clone size: NA; V gene: TRBV13; CDR3 DNA: TGTGCCAGCAGCAACCAGGACGGCGGAGCTAACTATGGCTACACCTTC; CDR3 protein: CASSNQDGGANYGYTF
D gene: NA; J gene: TRBJ2-3; clone size: NA; V gene: TRBV27; CDR3 DNA: TGTGCCAGCAGTTTGGGCGTAGATACGCAGTATTTT; CDR3 protein: CASSLGVDTQYF
D gene: NA; J gene: TRBJ2-3; clone size: NA; V gene: TRBV28; CDR3 DNA: TGTGCCAGCAGTTTAGGAGCGCAAACATCCCGCGATACGCAGTATTTT; CDR3 protein: CASSLGAQTSRDTQYF
D gene: NA; J gene: TRBJ1-2; clone size: NA; V gene: TRBV5-5; CDR3 DNA: TGTGCCAGCAGCTTGGTGGCAGGGGAGGGCTATGGCTACACCTTC; CDR3 protein: CASSLVAGEGYGYTF
D gene: NA; J gene: TRBJ1-3; clone size: NA; V gene: TRBV5-6; CDR3 DNA: TGTGCCAGCAGCTTGGGGACAGCCTCTGGAAACACCATATATTTT; CDR3 protein: CASSLGTASGNTIYF
D gene: TRBD1; J gene: TRBJ1-2; clone size: NA; V gene: TRBV15; CDR3 DNA: TGTGCCACCAGCAGCAGACCGGGACAGGGGTTCTATGGCTACACCTTC; CDR3 protein: CATSSRPGQGFYGYTF
D gene: NA; J gene: TRBJ2-1; clone size: NA; V gene: TRBV19; CDR3 DNA: TGTGCCAGTAGTGTGACGGGAGCTCGAAATGAGCAGTTCTTC; CDR3 protein: CASSVTGARNEQFF
D gene: NA; J gene: TRBJ2-5; clone size: NA; V gene: TRBV28; CDR3 DNA: TGTGCCAGCCCCAGGGCCCAAGAGACCCAGTACTTC; CDR3 protein: CASPRAQETQYF
D gene: TRBD2; J gene: TRBJ2-7; clone size: NA; V gene: TRBV19; CDR3 DNA: TGTGCCAGTAGTACAGATCTAGCGGGAGGGCCCTACGAGCAGTACTTC; CDR3 protein: CASSTDLAGGPYEQYF
D gene: NA; J gene: TRBJ2-7; clone size: NA; V gene: TRBV27; CDR3 DNA: TGTGCCAGCAGCCCTACCTGGGACGGTCGTTCTTACGAGCAGTACTTC; CDR3 protein: CASSPTWDGRSYEQYF
D gene: TRBD2; J gene: TRBJ2-1; clone size: NA; V gene: TRBV7-9; CDR3 DNA: TGTGCCAGCTTTGAACCGGGACTAGCCCTATACAATGAGCAGTTCTTC; CDR3 protein: CASFEPGLALYNEQFF
D gene: NA; J gene: TRBJ2-3; clone size: NA; V gene: TRBV5-1; CDR3 DNA: TGCGCCAGCAGCTTGGTTGGGGAGCGAGTAACAGATACGCAGTATTTT; CDR3 protein: CASSLVGERVTDTQYF
D gene: NA; J gene: TRBJ1-1; clone size: NA; V gene: TRBV10-3; CDR3 DNA: TGTGCCATCAGTGGAGGGGTACCTAACACTGAAGCTTTCTTT; CDR3 protein: CAISGGVPNTEAFF
D gene: NA; J gene: TRBJ1-3; clone size: NA; V gene: TRBV9; CDR3 DNA: TGTGCCAGCATGCGAGGAAACACCATATATTTT; CDR3 protein: CASMRGNTIYF